Following are 25 T cell receptor beta chains from one sample sequenced in a study of human T cells and chemical hapten exposure. Using its own MiXCR run on the RACE reads, TCRdb lists one record per CDR3 protein. Here the sample spans tens of thousands of distinct CDR3 sequences, 8% to 10% being singletons. The time point was: pre-sensitization, week 0. As for treatment: therapeutic diphenylcyclopropenone sensitization with weekly scalp DPC. Material: whole blood, obtained in connection with sensitization to the hapten diphenylcyclopropenone (DPC). The receptors here all came from a woman aged 40 to 50 with alopecia areata. Some clones in this sample may be carry-over from other donors' samples.

This clonotype was seen repeatedly, ten times or more. Sequence at one end of the junction differs from germline and may be a read error. This sequence joins TRBV28 and TRBJ1-2; no reliable D call. CDR1 is MDHEN and CDR2 is SYDVKM in the germline V gene. The CDR3 is made up of 12 amino acids. As DNA, the CDR3 is TGTGCCAGCAGTTTATTGGGCAGAGCGCCTGTCTTC. This gives the protein CASSLLGRAPVF.

This clonotype came up many times. This chain joins TRBV7-9 and TRBJ1-6; D gene unclear. The CDR3 extends over 14 amino acids. CDR1 is SEHNR, CDR2 FQNEAQ, per germline (reference sequence). Trimming shortened V by 1 base and J by 14 bases, and 15 bases separated the two germline ends. The CDR3 bases are TGTGCCAGCAGCTTAGTATTCGCCTCCAGCGCCCTCCACTTT. It translates to CASSLVFASSALHF.

Ten or more counts support this clonotype. The chain employs TRBV14 and TRBJ1-6; 8 bases match TRBD1. This CDR3 comprises 15 residues. Germline V lookup: CDR1 SGHDN, CDR2 FVKESK. V lost 4 bases, J lost 10 bases, and 9 bases stayed unmatched. Here the CDR3 DNA reads TGTGCCAGCAGCCTCACAGGGGGGAACGGATCACCCCTCCACTTT. Protein: CASSLTGGNGSPLHF. The full variable domain, with the rest looked up from reference TRBV14 and TRBJ1-6, is EAGVTQFPSHSVIEKGQTVTLRCDPISGHDNLYWYRRVMGKEIKFLLHFVKESKQDESGMPNNRFLAERTGGTYSTLKVQPAELEDSGVYFCASSLTGGNGSPLHFGNGTRLTVT.

The V call is TRBV29-1, the J call TRBJ1-2; D ambiguous. Germline V gene data show CDR1 as SQVTM and CDR2 as ANQGSEA. The CDR3 is 12 amino acids. V lost 4 bases and J 4 bases, leaving 10 bases between the germline ends. The CDR3: CSVVGTGYGYTF. The CDR3 DNA reads TGCAGCGTTGTGGGTACGGGCTATGGCTACACCTTC.

A word on this clonotype: This clone may be a read error of a much larger clone one base away. The gene calls are TRBV9 and TRBJ1-1, with TRBD1 as a possible D gene (6 bases). CDR3 length: 15 residues. The germline gives CDR1 SGDLS, CDR2 YYNGEE. CDR3 in amino acids: CTSSPRGAGTMEAFF. The CDR3 DNA follows: TGTACCAGCAGTCCCCGGGGGGCGGGAACGATGGAAGCTTTCTTT.

This clonotype was seen repeatedly, ten times or more. The chain links TRBV27 to TRBJ2-1; TRBD1 agrees at 8 bases. The V gene's germline CDR1 is MNHEY and CDR2 SMNVEV (reference sequence). J gave up 12 bases and V 5 bases, and 6 bases lay outside the gene matches. The CDR3 loop spans 12 amino acids. CDR3 nucleotides: TGTGCCAGCAGTCCACCAGACAGGGGGCAGTTCTTC. It codes for CASSPPDRGQFF.

J is TRBJ2-3 and V is TRBV29-1; tentative D call: TRBD2 (5 bases). The V gene's germline CDR1 is SQVTM and CDR2 ANQGSEA. Trimming stripped 4 bases from V and 2 bases from J, with 13 bases between. The CDR3 totals 14 residues. The CDR3 bases are TGCAGCGTTGTAGCCCCTAGCTACACAGATACGCAGTATTTT. Translated, it gives CSVVAPSYTDTQYF.

This clonotype was seen more than once but under ten times. This chain joins TRBV5-1 and TRBJ1-2; possibly TRBD1 for D (5 bases). CDR1 SGHRS and CDR2 YFSETQ come from the germline V gene. Trimming took off 4 bases at V and 4 bases at J, with 11 bases between the two ends. The CDR3 is made up of 13 amino acids. CDR3 protein: CASSGTGAYGYTF. CDR3 coding DNA: TGCGCCAGCAGCGGAACCGGGGCCTATGGCTACACCTTC.

This clonotype has at least ten counts. The genes are TRBV4-3 and TRBJ1-1, with no clear D. V was shortened by 2 bases and J by 2 bases, with 6 bases between the two germline ends. The germline V gene encodes CDR1 LGHNA and CDR2 YSLEER. This CDR3 spans 13 amino acids. The CDR3 nucleotides read TGCGCCAGCAGCCAAAGAGAAAACACTGAAGCTTTCTTT. Amino acids: CASSQRENTEAFF.

The chain links TRBV10-3 to TRBJ1-2; D uncertain. This CDR3 comprises 14 residues. Trimming left V 0 bases short and J 2 bases short, with 7 bases between. Germline V gene lookup returns CDR1 ENHRY and CDR2 SYGVKD. CDR3 protein: CAISESGVNYGYTF. The CDR3 region has the DNA TGTGCCATCAGTGAGTCGGGAGTGAACTATGGCTACACCTTC.

The chain combines TRBV12-3 or TRBV12-4 with TRBJ1-4, with D perhaps TRBD1 (6 bases). The V and J ends lost 5 bases and 15 bases respectively, with 16 bases between them. This CDR3 region has 12 residues. The CDR3 coding sequence is TGTGCCAGCAGTATCGAACCAGGGGAGGTGTTTTTT. Protein: CASSIEPGEVFF.

The chain combines TRBV9 with TRBJ2-1; TRBD1 agrees at 7 bases. V shed 4 bases, J shed 3 bases, and the junction held 7 bases outside the gene matches. The CDR3 totals 15 residues. Germline CDR1 SGDLS, CDR2 YYNGEE. The chain's CDR3 is CASSPTGALYNEQFF. CDR3 coding DNA: TGTGCCAGCAGCCCAACAGGGGCCCTCTACAATGAGCAGTTCTTC.

This clonotype was recorded many times. J is TRBJ2-7 and V is TRBV6-5; perhaps TRBD1 as D (5 bases). The length of the CDR3 is 15 residues. Germline V gives CDR1 MNHEY, CDR2 SVGAGI. V was shortened by 5 bases and J by 0 bases, with 14 bases between the two germline ends. The CDR3: CASSPGWVSSYEQYF. The CDR3 DNA follows: TGTGCCAGCAGTCCAGGGTGGGTCTCCTCCTACGAGCAGTACTTC.

This clonotype occurred many times. The chain carries TRBV5-1 and TRBJ2-7, with 9 bases lining up with TRBD1. The germline V gene has CDR1 SGHRS and CDR2 YFSETQ. J gave up 7 bases and V 0 bases, and 5 bases lay outside the gene matches. The CDR3 loop spans 14 amino acids. CDR3 loop: CASSLGQGDGEQYF. For the CDR3, the DNA is TGCGCCAGCAGCTTGGGACAGGGGGATGGAGAGCAGTACTTC.

This clonotype was found many times. The chain employs TRBV7-8 and TRBJ2-1, with 11 bases matching TRBD2. The CDR3 is 18 amino acids. Per the germline V gene, CDR1 is SGHVS and CDR2 is FQNEAQ. V shed 5 bases, J shed 5 bases, and the junction held 14 bases outside the gene matches. The DNA of the CDR3 is TGTGCCAGCAGCCCCCTGGTTAGCGGGGGGGCCCTGGACAATGAGCAGTTCTTC. Encoded protein: CASSPLVSGGALDNEQFF.

V gene TRBV6-2 or TRBV6-3 combines with J gene TRBJ1-5, with D unclear. The V gene's germline CDR1 is MNHEY and CDR2 SVGEGT. V dropped 7 bases and J dropped 2 bases, with 12 bases sitting between them. The CDR3 is made up of 14 amino acids. Written as DNA, the CDR3 is TGTGCCAGCATAGGCGGTCCACGCAATCAGCCCCAGCATTTT. Translating it yields CASIGGPRNQPQHF.

This clonotype appeared a few times. The chain combines TRBV12-3 or TRBV12-4 with TRBJ2-2; 9 bases match TRBD1. Trimming cost V 4 bases and J 4 bases; bases outside gene matches: 7. The CDR3 is 16 amino acids. CDR3 residues: CASSSGTGTGTGELFF. The CDR3 bases are TGTGCCAGCAGTTCCGGGACAGGGACCGGCACCGGGGAGCTGTTTTTT.

This clonotype has a count of ten or more. The chain employs TRBV5-1 and TRBJ2-3; possible D gene TRBD1, 6 bases. Trimming cost V 0 bases and J 0 bases, with 14 bases left between them. This CDR3 region has 17 residues. Germline V CDR1 and CDR2: SGHRS, YFSETQ. The CDR3 sequence: CASSLDIQGTSTDTQYF. The DNA of the CDR3 is TGCGCCAGCAGCTTGGATATACAGGGAACTAGCACAGATACGCAGTATTTT.

This clonotype came up a few times. The chain carries TRBV4-2 and TRBJ1-5; D is perhaps TRBD1 (5 bases). V dropped 9 bases and J dropped 0 bases, with 12 bases sitting between them. Germline assignment: CDR1 LGHNA and CDR2 YNFKEQ. There are 14 residues in the CDR3. This CDR3 is CASSTGYSNQPQHF. DNA of the CDR3: TGTGCCAGTAGCACAGGATATAGCAATCAGCCCCAGCATTTT.

This clonotype was seen only a few times. The chain combines TRBV4-3 with TRBJ2-6; 8 bases map to TRBD1. The CDR3 has 15 residues. The ends lost 4 bases at V and 4 bases at J; junction bases unmatched: 3. CDR1 and CDR2 (germline): LGHNA, YSLEER. The CDR3, as DNA: TGCGCCAGCAGCCCGGGACAGGTAGGGGCCAACGTCCTGACTTTC. This sequence encodes CASSPGQVGANVLTF.

This clonotype has at least ten counts. The chain joins TRBV4-2 to TRBJ1-4; D not certain. This CDR3 is 13 amino acids long. Deletions cut 2 bases from V and 8 bases from J, with 9 bases between. Germline lookup yields CDR1 LGHNA and CDR2 YNFKEQ. The CDR3 nucleotides are TGTGCCAGCAGCCAACCTCCTAGGGAAAAACTGTTTTTT. Amino acids: CASSQPPREKLFF.

This clonotype was found many times. This rearrangement joins TRBV7-2 to TRBJ2-7; D might be TRBD1 (6 bases). Germline V gives CDR1 SGHTA, CDR2 FQGNSA. Trimming removed 0 bases at V and 4 bases at J, with 10 bases between. This CDR3 comprises 14 residues. In nucleotides, the CDR3 is TGTGCCAGCAGCTTAGCGCACACAGGGTACGAGCAGTACTTC. Its protein product is CASSLAHTGYEQYF.

The table lists this clonotype with many counts. The V gene is TRBV7-2, the J gene TRBJ1-5; a weak D match, TRBD1 (6 bases). The germline V and J ends were trimmed by 1 base and 8 bases, with 12 bases remaining between them. Per the germline V gene, CDR1 is SGHTA and CDR2 is FQGNSA. The CDR3 contains 14 residues. CDR3 coding DNA: TGTGCCAGCAGCTTAGAGAGCCAGGGGAAGCCCCAGCATTTT. It specifies CASSLESQGKPQHF.

This clonotype occurred a few times. The rearrangement joins TRBV7-9 to TRBJ1-3; D call uncertain. The CDR3 is 12 amino acids. Deletions cut 5 bases from V and 7 bases from J, with 9 bases between. The germline V gene has CDR1 SEHNR and CDR2 FQNEAQ (reference sequence). CDR3 coding DNA: TGTGCCAGCAGCGGCGGGTGGAACACCATATATTTT. The encoded protein is CASSGGWNTIYF.

A word on this clonotype: The junction and the germline gene differ at one end; a read error may be behind it. This sequence joins TRBV5-6 and TRBJ2-3; D is ambiguous. The CDR3 length is 13 residues. Germline V gene lookup returns CDR1 SGHDT and CDR2 YYEEEE. DNA of the CDR3: TGTGTCAGCAGCTTTACCTTGGGGGATACGCAGTATTTT. Its protein is CVSSFTLGDTQYF.